The 12 T cell receptor beta chains presented below share a single source sample, sequenced in a study of post-analysis software for immune sequencing data. Unique molecular identifiers were built into the TCR beta cDNA libraries. Each CDR3 protein gets one entry after TCRdb re-called the PCR reads with MiXCR. This table holds about 460,000 distinct CDR3 sequences, roughly 45% found once. These receptors are not linked to any known antigen. Overall study findings and caveats: Included in a set of about five TRBV segments more frequent in patients than controls were TRBV5-6, TRBV5-1 and TRBV20-1.

Sequencing input: blood. The receptors originated from a girl between 5 and 17 years old with multiple sclerosis.

This clonotype was recorded only once. The J gene is TRBJ1-4, the V gene TRBV5-6; no reliable D call. Deletions cut 0 bases from V and 5 bases from J, with 8 bases between. The CDR3 covers 14 residues. Germline V gene sequence: CDR1 SGHDT, CDR2 YYEEEE. DNA of the CDR3: TGTGCCAGCAGCTTGGCCAGCCAGAATGAAAAACTGTTTTTT. Protein product: CASSLASQNEKLFF.

The DNA of the CDR3 is TGTGCCAGCAGTTTGACTAGCGGGGCCTACAATGAGCAGTTCTTC. It specifies CASSLTSGAYNEQFF. This chain connects TRBV6-5 to TRBJ2-1; 11 bases are a match to TRBD2. This CDR3 has 15 amino acids. The germline V gene encodes CDR1 MNHEY and CDR2 SVGAGI. The junction had 1 base not matched to a gene; V was cut back by 4 bases and J by 2 bases.

The V and J genes are TRBV20-1 and TRBJ2-4; possibly TRBD1 or TRBD2 for D (6 bases each). The J call is uncertain, as TRBJ2-7 better fits the DNA end. Germline V gene lookup returns CDR1 DFQATT and CDR2 SNEGSKA (reference sequence). The CDR3 has 14 residues. The CDR3 protein is CSARGRPLSYEQYF. CDR3 DNA: TGCAGTGCTCGGGGGCGACCGCTCTCCTACGAGCAGTACTTC.

The gene calls are TRBV4-2 and TRBJ2-7, with D perhaps matching TRBD2 (5 bases). Trimming shortened V by 0 bases and J by 2 bases, and 11 bases separated the two germline ends. This CDR3 region has 15 residues. Germline assignment: CDR1 LGHNA and CDR2 YNFKEQ. CDR3 in DNA: TGTGCCAGCAGCCAAGAGAAGCGGCTCCCCTACGAGCAGTACTTC. Translation gives CASSQEKRLPYEQYF.

The chain joins TRBV3-1 to TRBJ2-5, with a weak D call TRBD2 (5 bases). CDR3 length equals 13 residues. Trimming cost V 8 bases and J 5 bases, with 15 bases left between them. Germline assignment: CDR1 LGHDT and CDR2 YNNKEL (reference sequence). CDR3 residues: CASGRLTGETQYF. The CDR3 nucleotides are TGTGCCAGCGGCCGGTTGACGGGGGAGACCCAGTACTTC.

The sample holds a few counts of this clonotype. The chain couples TRBV28 to TRBJ2-5; D tentatively reads TRBD1 or TRBD2 (5 bases each). Germline V lookup: CDR1 MDHEN, CDR2 SYDVKM. This CDR3 region has 15 residues. V shed 7 bases and J shed 5 bases, with 20 bases lying between them. The CDR3 reads CASTEERTWGETQYF. The CDR3, as DNA: TGTGCCAGCACCGAAGAGCGGACGTGGGGGGAGACCCAGTACTTC.

The V call is TRBV7-9, the J call TRBJ2-1, with 9 positions matching TRBD1. With 1 base clipped from V and 6 bases from J, the junction kept 4 bases outside the gene matches. CDR1 is SEHNR and CDR2 is FQNEAQ in the germline V gene (reference sequence). The CDR3 is 15 amino acids. The CDR3: CASSLDRGRFNEQFF. As DNA, the CDR3 is TGTGCCAGCAGCTTAGACAGGGGGCGGTTCAATGAGCAGTTCTTC.

In its sample, this clonotype was seen a few times. The chain is built from TRBV7-2 and TRBJ2-7, with D maybe TRBD1 (6 bases). The V gene lost 0 bases and the J gene lost 1 base, with 10 bases spanning the gap. The CDR3 spans 15 residues. Germline CDR1 reads SGHTA; CDR2 reads FQGNSA. CDR3 protein: CASSLAGRGSYEQYF. CDR3 DNA sequence: TGTGCCAGCAGCTTAGCGGGCAGGGGATCCTACGAGCAGTACTTC. Supplemented by reference TRBV7-2 and TRBJ2-7, the full variable domain reads GAGVSQSPSNKVTEKGKDVELRCDPISGHTALYWYRQSLGQGLEFLIYFQGNSAPDKSGLPSDRFSAERTGGSVSTLTIQRTQQEDSAVYLCASSLAGRGSYEQYFGPGTRLTVT.

This clonotype was observed a few times. The chain is built from TRBV5-1 and TRBJ2-3; 12 nucleotides match TRBD2. This CDR3 is 17 amino acids long. Germline V gives CDR1 SGHRS, CDR2 YFSETQ. The V segment lost 4 bases and the J segment 2 bases; nucleotides outside the gene matches: 8. The CDR3 nucleotides read TGCGCCAGCAGCGGCTCTAGCGGGAGGGCCCCCACAGATACGCAGTATTTT. Its protein is CASSGSSGRAPTDTQYF.

This clonotype has just a few counts. This rearrangement joins TRBV6-5 to TRBJ2-7; D possibly uses TRBD1 or TRBD2 (5 bases each). This CDR3 has 13 residues. Trimming removed 11 bases from V and 1 base from J, with 15 bases in between. Germline lookup yields CDR1 MNHEY and CDR2 SVGAGI. The CDR3 loop is CAGHGTLSYEQYF. CDR3 nucleotide sequence: TGTGCCGGCCACGGGACCCTATCCTACGAGCAGTACTTC.

The chain links TRBV30 to TRBJ2-7; no definite D call. CDR1 and CDR2 (germline): GTSNPN, SVGIG (reference sequence). This CDR3 has 13 residues. Between the trimmed V and J ends, which lost 1 base and 6 bases, there was a span of 13 bases. As DNA, the CDR3 is TGTGCCTGGAGTGCGATTACGACAACCGAGCAGTACTTC. As protein: CAWSAITTTEQYF.

This clonotype was detected only a few times. CDR3 residues: CASSRGGTEAFF. DNA of the CDR3: TGTGCCAGCAGCCGGGGTGGTACTGAAGCTTTCTTT. The chain links TRBV12-3 or TRBV12-4 to TRBJ1-1, with D hard to call. The CDR3 is 12 residues long. With 6 bases removed from V and 5 bases from J, the gap between germline ends came to 10 bases.